The TCR beta chain under discussion was sequenced for a study of early T cells in non-severe SARS-CoV-2 infection. Unique molecular identifiers were added to individual cDNA molecules. One entry per CDR3 protein, called by TCRdb with MiXCR from the 5' RACE reads. The sample yields tens of thousands of distinct CDR3 sequences, over 9% seen once. General observations from the study: Missing private and CD4 specificities, VDJdb matching favored anti-spike CD8 responses.

This clonotype was recorded many times. Its antigen is as yet unknown. V shed 5 bases and J shed 11 bases, with 15 bases lying between them. CDR3 size: 12 residues. The germline V gene has CDR1 MGHDK and CDR2 SYGVNS. The receptor was isolated from an adult who was a healthcare worker with PCR-confirmed SARS-CoV-2 infection or an uninfected control (not recorded which). The sequencing used whole blood, collected at baseline. This sequence joins TRBV25-1 and TRBJ1-1; possibly TRBD1 for D (6 bases). This CDR3 is CASSKGAGAAFF. The CDR3, as DNA: TGTGCCAGCAGTAAGGGCGCAGGGGCGGCTTTCTTT.